This T cell receptor (beta chain) was profiled in a study of regulatory T cells in long-lasting Graves disease. CDR1 is SNHLY, CDR2 FYNNEI, per germline. The CDR3 length is 17 residues. V was clipped by 2 bases and J by 6 bases, with 22 bases between them. HTBI primers from iRepertoire and Arm-PCR of CDR3 regions yielded the TCR beta libraries. Via MiXCR, TCRdb re-called the multiplex PCR reads, giving one row per CDR3 protein. This table has roughly 500,000 distinct CDR3 sequences, less than 25% appearing once. Regarding time point: persistent/refractory GD, antithyroid drugs over 5 years with positive TRAb. RNA isolated from PBMCs was used to make the TCR library. This clonotype was seen a few times. This may be a read error, as it is one base from a much larger clone.

The chain is built from TRBV2 and TRBJ1-2; tentatively, D is TRBD1 (5 bases). The clonotype comes from a female donor with Graves disease. This material consisted of peripheral blood mononuclear cells (PBMCs), taken when the disease was refractory, from a patient treated with antithyroid drugs. CDR3 sequence: CASSEPTLLGGGDGYTF. CDR3 coding DNA: TGTGCCAGCAGTGAACCAACACTCTTGGGGGGGGGAGATGGCTACACCTTC.